This T cell receptor (beta chain) was documented in a study of cytomegalovirus exposure and HLA in healthy donors. The protocol was immunoSEQ multiplex PCR, while the TCRdb copy is restricted to in-frame clones and leaves out a portion. The table shows about 110,000 clones, with approximately 89% occurring only once. V gave up 0 bases and J gave up 5 bases, with 13 bases separating them. This CDR3 is 15 amino acids long. In germline, CDR1 is LGHNA, CDR2 YNFKEQ. The donors were part of the roughly 120-subject validation cohort, which stood apart from the roughly 680-subject first cohort. Sequenced material: PBMCs. This chain joins TRBV4-2 and TRBJ1-1, with D maybe TRBD1 (5 bases). The receptor was derived from a woman between 18 and 29 years old in good health and CMV-seronegative. The CDR3 DNA is TGTGCCAGCAGCCAAGATACAGGTGTGGAAACTGAAGCTTTCTTT. Translated: CASSQDTGVETEAFF.